A single sample is the source of the 25 T cell receptor beta chains below, sequenced in a study of T cell clonotyping in hematopoietic cell transplantation. Assay: immunoSEQ multiplex PCR; the TCRdb copy retains only in-frame clones and omits some. This sample has 70,000 or so clones, with roughly 93% found just once. Sequencing was performed on peripheral blood mononuclear cells. Receptors were obtained from a man aged 45 to 65 in good health. Some clones in this sample may be carry-over from other donors' samples.

The chain combines TRBV30 with TRBJ2-1, with a tentative D call TRBD1 (6 bases). V was trimmed by 0 bases and J by 7 bases, leaving 13 bases between them. Germline CDR1 is GTSNPN and CDR2 is SVGIG (reference sequence). The CDR3 runs 14 residues. In nucleotides, the CDR3 is TGTGCCTGGAGTGTGGGGGCATCGGGGAATGAGCAGTTCTTC. Translated, it gives CAWSVGASGNEQFF.

The chain combines TRBV19 with TRBJ2-2; no firm D call. The V gene lost 1 base and the J gene lost 7 bases, with 4 bases spanning the gap. The germline V gene has CDR1 LNHDA and CDR2 SQIVND (reference sequence). The CDR3 is made up of 12 amino acids. CDR3: CASSIVHGELFF. The CDR3 nucleotides read TGTGCCAGTAGTATAGTCCACGGGGAGCTGTTTTTT.

The CDR3 DNA reads TGTGCCAGCAGCCGGACAGGGGCTTTGAGTCAGCCCCAGCATTTT. Its translation is CASSRTGALSQPQHF. This chain joins TRBV6-5 and TRBJ1-5, with 9 bases aligning to TRBD1. The ends lost 6 bases at V and 6 bases at J; junction bases unmatched: 9. The germline gives CDR1 MNHEY, CDR2 SVGAGI. The CDR3 runs to 15 residues.

This clone was seen more than once but under ten times. The chain joins TRBV30 to TRBJ1-1; 7 bases map to TRBD1. Trimming at V came to 7 bases and at J to 0 bases, leaving 2 bases not matched to a gene. CDR1 and CDR2 from the germline V gene are GTSNPN and SVGIG (reference sequence). The CDR3 contains 12 residues. The DNA of the CDR3 is TGTGCCTTCGACAGGGTGAACACTGAAGCTTTCTTT. Translating gives CAFDRVNTEAFF.

V usage is TRBV19 and J usage is TRBJ2-6; D not certain. V lost 0 bases, J lost 0 bases, and 12 bases lay in between. This CDR3 region has 18 residues. Germline V gives CDR1 LNHDA, CDR2 SQIVND (reference sequence). CDR3 sequence: CASSIDGEQFSGANVLTF. DNA of the CDR3: TGTGCCAGTAGTATAGATGGGGAACAATTCTCTGGGGCCAACGTCCTGACTTTC.

The chain joins TRBV28 to TRBJ2-5; perhaps D is TRBD1 or TRBD2 (5 bases each). The germline CDR1 and CDR2 sequences are MDHEN and SYDVKM. V was trimmed by 6 bases and J by 2 bases, leaving 16 bases between them. The CDR3 extends over 15 amino acids. The CDR3 region is CASSLLQGPQETQYF. DNA of the CDR3: TGTGCCAGCAGCCTCCTCCAGGGACCTCAAGAGACCCAGTACTTC.

The chain carries TRBV14 and TRBJ2-3; D might be TRBD1 (5 bases). From germline, CDR1 is SGHDN and CDR2 FVKESK. The CDR3 spans 16 residues. Trimming cost V 4 bases and J 2 bases, with 16 bases left between them. The CDR3 nucleotides are TGTGCCAGCAGCCCCCATCAGGGTTCTTCCACAGATACGCAGTATTTT. Encoded protein: CASSPHQGSSTDTQYF.

V and J are TRBV6-1 and TRBJ1-2, with TRBD1 as a possible D gene (6 bases). Looked up from germline, CDR1 is MNHNS and CDR2 is SASEGT. Between the trimmed V and J ends, which lost 10 bases and 8 bases, there was a span of 17 bases. There are 12 residues in the CDR3. This CDR3 is CATLRGDRGYTF. The CDR3 nucleotides are TGTGCCACTTTAAGGGGGGATCGAGGCTACACCTTC.

The chain carries TRBV7-2 and TRBJ1-1, with a weak D call TRBD1 (6 bases). V shed 5 bases and J shed 6 bases, with 13 bases lying between them. The CDR3 totals 13 residues. Germline CDR1 SGHTA, CDR2 FQGNSA. The CDR3 here is CASSPGGPAEAFF. CDR3 nucleotides: TGTGCCAGCAGCCCCGGGGGGCCTGCTGAAGCTTTCTTT.

The chain uses TRBV29-1 and TRBJ1-2; 9 positions agree with TRBD1. Germline lookup yields CDR1 SQVTM and CDR2 ANQGSEA. The CDR3 is 13 residues long. The trim removed 6 bases at V and 6 bases at J, leaving 8 bases unmatched. DNA of the CDR3: TGCAGCGTCTGGACAGGGGAGATGGATGGCTACACCTTC. Protein product: CSVWTGEMDGYTF.

This sequence joins TRBV5-1 and TRBJ2-3; TRBD1 matches at 7 bases. V trimming: 6 bases; J trimming: 4 bases; junction bases outside the gene matches: 14. The germline gives CDR1 SGHRS, CDR2 YFSETQ. The CDR3 extends over 16 amino acids. The CDR3 region has the DNA TGCGCCAGCAATCTTGGGCCAGGGGGAGAGGCAGATACGCAGTATTTT. As protein: CASNLGPGGEADTQYF.

The genes are TRBV11-2 and TRBJ2-7; a possible D gene is TRBD1 (5 bases). In germline, CDR1 is SGHAT, CDR2 FQNNGV. The length of the CDR3 is 15 residues. The V and J ends lost 0 bases and 1 base respectively, with 10 bases between them. CDR3 bases: TGTGCCAGCAGCTTAGAAGGGGCAGCGTCCTACGAGCAGTACTTC. Residues: CASSLEGAASYEQYF.

In DNA form, the CDR3 reads TGTGCCAGTAGCCGACAGGGCTTTCCCGGCACAGATACGCAGTATTTT. This translates into CASSRQGFPGTDTQYF. The rearrangement links TRBV19 to TRBJ2-3, with 7 bases lining up with TRBD1. The junction had 10 bases not matched to a gene; V was cut back by 6 bases and J by 1 base. The CDR3 totals 16 residues. Germline CDR1 is LNHDA and CDR2 is SQIVND (reference sequence).

The chain links TRBV18 to TRBJ1-2; no reliable D call. V gave up 1 base and J gave up 2 bases, with 11 bases separating them. The CDR3 has 15 amino acids. The germline V gene encodes CDR1 KGHSH and CDR2 LQKENI. As DNA, the CDR3 is TGTGCCAGCTCACCACTAAATTTCCACAACTATGGCTACACCTTC. This sequence encodes CASSPLNFHNYGYTF.

The chain is built from TRBV6-1 and TRBJ1-5; D unclear. The CDR3 has 15 amino acids. CDR1 and CDR2 (germline): MNHNS, SASEGT. The V gene lost 3 bases and the J gene lost 0 bases, with 9 bases spanning the gap. The CDR3 coding sequence is TGTGCCAGCAGTGAGGGCGGTTATAGCAATCAGCCCCAGCATTTT. Amino acid sequence: CASSEGGYSNQPQHF.

The V gene is TRBV7-8, the J gene TRBJ2-7, with D perhaps matching TRBD1 or TRBD2 (5 bases each). The germline gives CDR1 SGHVS, CDR2 FQNEAQ. V gave up 1 base and J gave up 1 base, with 11 bases separating them. The CDR3 is made up of 15 amino acids. For the CDR3, the DNA is TGTGCCAGCAGCTTAGATGGGACGGATTCCTACGAGCAGTACTTC. Amino acid sequence: CASSLDGTDSYEQYF.

V is TRBV5-1 and J is TRBJ1-4; D call uncertain. CDR3 length: 15 amino acids. Germline V gives CDR1 SGHRS, CDR2 YFSETQ. Trimming cost V 5 bases and J 3 bases, with 14 bases left between them. DNA of the CDR3: TGCGCCAGCAGGGCCGACGTACATCCTAATGAAAAACTGTTTTTT. Its protein product is CASRADVHPNEKLFF.

In the case of this clone: As the CDR3 is not closed by the conserved phenylalanine or tryptophan, this likely results from a read error. It is unclear where the CDR3 begins or ends on the DNA, so no DNA is shown, and the CDR3 is as TCRdb lists it. The chain combines TRBV5-1 with TRBJ2-7; TRBD2, the D gene given by the table, was not confirmed from the DNA. Germline V gene data show CDR1 as SGHRS and CDR2 as YFSETQ. Termini included, the CDR3 measures 10 amino acids. CDR3 amino acids: CASSLGDYKS.

The V call is TRBV6-5, the J call TRBJ2-1; 14 bases agree with TRBD2. The CDR3 totals 16 residues. CDR1 and CDR2 from the germline V gene are MNHEY and SVGAGI. V shed 4 bases, J shed 9 bases, and the junction held 8 bases outside the gene matches. In DNA, the CDR3 is TGTGCCAGCAGTTCCCGGACTAGCGGGAGGTTGAGTGAGCAGTTCTTC. Amino acid sequence: CASSSRTSGRLSEQFF.

The J gene is TRBJ1-5, the V gene TRBV2; D not resolved. Germline CDR1 reads SNHLY; CDR2 reads FYNNEI. CDR3 length: 15 residues. Trimming pared 3 bases from V and 3 bases from J, leaving 12 bases between. Here the CDR3 DNA reads TGTGCCAGCAGTGATCGAACGGGTACCAATCAGCCCCAGCATTTT. Encoded protein: CASSDRTGTNQPQHF. Drawing the rest from reference TRBV2 and TRBJ1-5, the complete variable domain is EPEVTQTPSHQVTQMGQEVILRCVPISNHLYFYWYRQILGQKVEFLVSFYNNEISEKSEIFDDQFSVERPDGSNFTLKIRSTKLEDSAMYFCASSDRTGTNQPQHFGDGTRLSIL.

The J gene is TRBJ1-4, the V gene TRBV2; D not resolved. Trimming left V 2 bases short and J 8 bases short, with 12 bases between. Germline CDR1 and CDR2: SNHLY and FYNNEI. The length of the CDR3 is 14 residues. CDR3 coding DNA: TGTGCCAGCAGTGAATGGTCAGGTGGGGAAAAACTGTTTTTT. As protein: CASSEWSGGEKLFF.

This clone was seen once. The V and J genes are TRBV4-1 and TRBJ1-5; no clear D. The germline V gene has CDR1 MGHRA and CDR2 YSYEKL. V was clipped by 1 base and J by 7 bases, with 5 bases between them. The CDR3 has 12 residues. The CDR3 loop is CASSQGEQPQHF. CDR3 nucleotides: TGCGCCAGCAGCCAAGGTGAGCAGCCCCAGCATTTT.

The chain carries TRBV10-1 and TRBJ1-5, with TRBD1 as a possible D gene (5 bases). Germline lookup yields CDR1 WNHNN and CDR2 SYGVQD (reference sequence). V lost 0 bases and J lost 2, with 14 bases in between. The CDR3 loop spans 17 amino acids. This CDR3 reads CASSESGGDKGNQPQHF. The DNA of the CDR3 is TGCGCCAGCAGTGAGTCGGGAGGGGATAAGGGCAATCAGCCCCAGCATTTT.

This clone was seen only once. The rearrangement joins TRBV19 to TRBJ2-2; D is undetermined. V was clipped by 8 bases and J by 6 bases, with 7 bases between them. This CDR3 comprises 11 residues. Germline CDR1 and CDR2: LNHDA and SQIVND (reference sequence). The CDR3 sequence is CASQQPGELFF. In DNA form, the CDR3 reads TGTGCCAGTCAGCAACCCGGGGAGCTGTTTTTT.

This rearrangement joins TRBV6-5 to TRBJ1-1; D might be TRBD1 (5 bases). CDR1 is MNHEY, CDR2 SVGAGI, per germline. The CDR3 loop spans 12 amino acids. The CDR3 region has the DNA TGTGCAAGCGGGGACGGGAACACTGAAGCTTTCTTT. As protein: CASGDGNTEAFF.